This T cell receptor (beta chain) was profiled in a study of T-cell memory formation after mild COVID-19. This clonotype was observed at least ten times. Its target is not known. Study-wide results and caveats: Nothing confirmed that second-wave clones peaking on day 37 were specific for SARS-CoV-2. The CD4+ clones that contracted clustered mainly within CM and EM, and the CD8+ clones concentrated in EMRA. In pre-infection memory, a portion of responding clones appeared, which suggested that cross-reactive memory joined.

Germline V gene sequence: CDR1 SGHRS, CDR2 YFSETQ. The CDR3 is made up of 13 amino acids. V lost 7 bases and J lost 1; bases outside the gene matches: 1. Employing constant-segment primers, 5'RACE generated TCR alpha and TCR beta cDNA libraries bearing sample barcodes and UMIs. TCRdb re-called the 5' RACE reads with MiXCR, one entry per CDR3 protein. The table lists approximately 400,000 distinct CDR3 sequences, 15% to 20% of them singletons. Sequencing used PBMCs or a T cell subset sorted from them (not recorded which). This receptor was taken from a man in his late teens or twenties who had mild COVID-19 (a few samples of this study predate the infection). Cell type and time point are not known. This chain uses TRBV5-1 with TRBJ2-1; TRBD1 matches at 8 bases. The CDR3 nucleotides are TGCGCCAGCGGACAGGGATCCTACAATGAGCAGTTCTTC. This codes for CASGQGSYNEQFF.